Below, 22 T cell receptor beta chains from the same sample are listed, as sequenced in a study of OX40 agonist ivuxolimab in advanced cancers. Sequencing was performed with immunoSEQ multiplex PCR; in TCRdb, only in-frame clones are kept and a portion is missing. This sample yields some 23,000 clones, of which just over 90% are seen a single time; 49% belongs to the top ten. The starting material was CD4+ or CD8+ T cells sorted from blood, obtained in a trial of the OX40 agonist ivuxolimab. The receptors here all came from an adult with an advanced solid tumor such as melanoma, head and neck, liver or kidney cancer.

The V and J genes are TRBV23-1 and TRBJ2-5; weak D call: TRBD2 (6 bases). TRBV23-1 carries the ORF label, with uncertain function. V was trimmed by 0 bases and J by 0 bases, leaving 11 bases between them. This CDR3 has 16 residues. The CDR3 nucleotides read TGCGCCAGCAGTCAATCGCCCAGCGGGTACCAAGAGACCCAGTACTTC. Its translation is CASSQSPSGYQETQYF.

This sequence joins TRBV7-2 and TRBJ2-7; 12 nucleotides line up with TRBD2. Germline values: CDR1 SGHTA, CDR2 FQGNSA. This CDR3 comprises 15 residues. V lost 3 bases, J lost 6 bases, and 6 bases stayed unmatched. In DNA form, the CDR3 reads TGTGCCAGCAGCTTTCTAGCGGGGGGGCTTAGCGAGCAGTACTTC. Protein sequence: CASSFLAGGLSEQYF.

The chain employs TRBV6-1 and TRBJ1-2; 10 nucleotides align to TRBD1. V lost 1 base to trimming and J lost 5 bases; unmatched junction nucleotides: 4. Germline values: CDR1 MNHNS, CDR2 SASEGT. The CDR3 contains 15 residues. This CDR3 is CASSEGDRGYYGYTF. CDR3 nucleotide sequence: TGTGCCAGCAGTGAAGGGGACAGGGGTTATTATGGCTACACCTTC.

The chain combines TRBV19 with TRBJ2-7, with a possible D match to TRBD2 (6 bases). The CDR3 totals 15 residues. V gave up 3 bases and J gave up 0 bases, with 12 bases separating them. Germline V CDR1 and CDR2: LNHDA, SQIVND (reference sequence). CDR3 bases: TGTGCCAGTAGTATCCGTGGAGGGCTCTCCTACGAGCAGTACTTC. This encodes CASSIRGGLSYEQYF.

The sample holds one count of this clone. The rearrangement uses TRBV7-9 and TRBJ2-7, with no clear D. Trimming left V 5 bases short and J 2 bases short, with 4 bases between. From germline, CDR1 is SEHNR and CDR2 FQNEAQ (reference sequence). This CDR3 contains 11 residues. CDR3: CASSHAYEQYF. The CDR3 bases are TGTGCCAGCAGCCACGCCTACGAGCAGTACTTC.

The V gene is TRBV9, the J gene TRBJ2-2; a weak D match, TRBD1 (6 bases). CDR1 and CDR2 (germline): SGDLS, YYNGEE. The CDR3 runs to 16 residues. V was trimmed by 0 bases and J by 4 bases, leaving 13 bases between them. The CDR3 spells CASSVEEGDGTGELFF. CDR3 bases: TGTGCCAGCAGCGTAGAAGAGGGGGACGGCACCGGGGAGCTGTTTTTT.

The chain combines TRBV7-9 with TRBJ2-2; a weak D match, TRBD2 (5 bases). CDR3 length equals 13 residues. CDR1 and CDR2 (germline): SEHNR, FQNEAQ (reference sequence). V was cut by 4 bases and J by 5 bases, with 8 bases left in between. The CDR3 DNA follows: TGTGCCAGCAGCTGGGGAGAAACCGGGGAGCTGTTTTTT. Encoded protein: CASSWGETGELFF.

The CDR3 loop reads CASSLGVTQQFF. CDR3 in DNA: TGTGCCAGCAGCTTAGGGGTGACTCAGCAGTTCTTC. The chain joins TRBV13 to TRBJ2-1; D is uncertain. The CDR3 runs 12 residues. V lost 0 bases, J lost 11 bases, and 8 bases lay in between. CDR1 PRHDT and CDR2 FYEKMQ come from the germline V gene (reference sequence).

The gene calls are TRBV4-3 and TRBJ2-7; tentative D call: TRBD2 (6 bases). Germline values: CDR1 LGHNA, CDR2 YSLEER. The ends were cut back, 0 bases at V and 3 bases at J, with 12 bases in the middle. The CDR3 length is 15 residues. DNA for the CDR3: TGCGCCAGCAGCCAAGAGCGGGGCCTTTACTACGAGCAGTACTTC. Its protein product is CASSQERGLYYEQYF.

The chain combines TRBV4-3 with TRBJ2-3; 11 bases are a match to TRBD2. The CDR3 covers 18 residues. CDR1 is LGHNA, CDR2 YSLEER, per germline. The V segment lost 0 bases and the J segment 2 bases; nucleotides outside the gene matches: 7. CDR3 protein: CASSQDSASGGNTDTQYF. For the CDR3, the DNA is TGCGCCAGCAGCCAAGATTCGGCTAGCGGGGGGAACACAGATACGCAGTATTTT.

V is TRBV6-5 and J is TRBJ1-6; D is possibly TRBD1 (5 bases). The germline V gene has CDR1 MNHEY and CDR2 SVGAGI. This CDR3 is built from 16 residues. V was shortened by 2 bases and J by 9 bases, with 17 bases between the two germline ends. The CDR3 reads CASSYEGRKGSSPLHF. Written as DNA, the CDR3 is TGTGCCAGCAGTTACGAAGGAAGAAAGGGGAGTTCACCCCTCCACTTT.

The rearrangement uses TRBV6-1 and TRBJ1-4; D is ambiguous. Germline-derived CDR1 and CDR2 are MNHNS and SASEGT. This CDR3 comprises 11 residues. Trimming took off 6 bases at V and 4 bases at J, with 3 bases between the two ends. The CDR3 here is CASSINEKLFF. The CDR3 DNA follows: TGTGCCAGCAGCATTAATGAAAAACTGTTTTTT.

The chain carries TRBV11-3 and TRBJ2-1; 10 bases are shared with TRBD1. CDR3 size: 15 residues. The junction had 4 bases not matched to a gene; V was cut back by 8 bases and J by 0 bases. Germline V gene data show CDR1 as SGHNT and CDR2 as YENEEA. Here the CDR3 reads CASVRTGGSYNEQFF. DNA of the CDR3: TGTGCCAGCGTTCGGACAGGGGGCTCCTACAATGAGCAGTTCTTC. Drawing the rest from reference TRBV11-3 and TRBJ2-1, the complete variable domain is EAGVVQSPRYKIIEKKQPVAFWCNPISGHNTLYWYLQNLGQGPELLIRYENEEAVDDSQLPKDRFSAERLKGVDSTLKIQPAELGDSAVYLCASVRTGGSYNEQFFGPGTRLTVL.

This clone was recorded once. An end of the junction differs from the germline gene, which may be a read error. This sequence joins TRBV29-1 and TRBJ2-3, with TRBD2 matching over 10 bases. CDR3 length equals 13 residues. In germline, CDR1 is SQVTM, CDR2 ANQGSEA. The CDR3 DNA reads as TGCAGCGTGGAAGCGGGAGGGACAGATACGCAGTATTTT. Protein product: CSVEAGGTDTQYF.

The CDR3 DNA follows: TGTGCCAGCAGCTTAGACAGCAGGACCGGGGAGCTGTTTTTT. It yields the protein CASSLDSRTGELFF. The chain joins TRBV7-3 to TRBJ2-2; weak D call: TRBD1 (5 bases). Deletions cut 2 bases from V and 5 bases from J, with 9 bases between. Germline CDR1 and CDR2: SGHTA and FQGTGA. This CDR3 is built from 14 residues.

The V call is TRBV19, the J call TRBJ2-5; TRBD1 agrees at 12 bases. The CDR3 runs 14 residues. CDR1 and CDR2 (germline): LNHDA, SQIVND (reference sequence). Germline trimming cut 9 bases from V and 4 bases from J; bases unmatched to any gene: 6. The CDR3 nucleotides are TGTGCCAGCAGGGACAGGGGGCGCGTAGAGACCCAGTACTTC. Protein: CASRDRGRVETQYF.

V is TRBV7-3 and J is TRBJ2-3; D remains unclear. This CDR3 region has 14 residues. Germline V gene lookup returns CDR1 SGHTA and CDR2 FQGTGA. Trimming took 2 bases from V and 1 from J, leaving 7 bases between them. CDR3 loop: CASSLSLGTDTQYF. CDR3 bases: TGTGCCAGCAGCTTATCGCTAGGCACAGATACGCAGTATTTT.

The chain couples TRBV18 to TRBJ1-4; D ambiguous. The CDR3 loop spans 13 amino acids. Trimming took off 4 bases at V and 3 bases at J, with 6 bases between the two ends. CDR1 and CDR2 (germline): KGHSH, LQKENI. The CDR3 DNA sequence: TGTGCCAGCTCACAGGGATCTAATGAAAAACTGTTTTTT. It specifies CASSQGSNEKLFF.

The chain joins TRBV5-6 to TRBJ1-2, with D maybe TRBD1 (5 bases). The germline V gene encodes CDR1 SGHDT and CDR2 YYEEEE. This CDR3 is 19 amino acids long. Trimming took 5 bases from V and 4 from J, leaving 30 bases between them. The CDR3 sequence: CASRTATDFRGKGAYGYTF. In DNA form, the CDR3 reads TGTGCCAGCAGAACAGCCACAGACTTCCGGGGGAAAGGGGCCTATGGCTACACCTTC. Filled out from reference TRBV5-6 and TRBJ1-2, the complete variable domain reads DAGVTQSPTHLIKTRGQQVTLRCSPKSGHDTVSWYQQALGQGPQFIFQYYEEEERQRGNFPDRFSGHQFPNYSSELNVNALLLGDSALYLCASRTATDFRGKGAYGYTFGSGTRLTVV.

This rearrangement joins TRBV5-1 to TRBJ1-2; no reliable D call. The ends were cut back, 7 bases at V and 0 bases at J, with 10 bases in the middle. Germline V lookup: CDR1 SGHRS, CDR2 YFSETQ. The CDR3 loop spans 13 amino acids. The CDR3: CASAAVANYGYTF. In DNA form, the CDR3 reads TGCGCCAGCGCGGCCGTAGCTAACTATGGCTACACCTTC.

The chain carries TRBV6-1 and TRBJ1-5; D possibly corresponds to TRBD1 (6 bases). The CDR3 spans 16 residues. Trimming removed 3 bases from V and 1 base from J, with 13 bases in between. Germline CDR1 and CDR2: MNHNS and SASEGT. The CDR3 sequence: CASSDGTHLSNQPQHF. The CDR3 DNA reads TGTGCCAGCAGTGATGGGACACACCTAAGCAATCAGCCCCAGCATTTT.

This chain connects TRBV5-4 to TRBJ2-7; TRBD2 is a possible D gene (6 bases). Germline V gene sequence: CDR1 SGHNT, CDR2 YYREEE (reference sequence). The CDR3 covers 12 residues. V was trimmed by 2 bases and J by 9 bases, leaving 12 bases between them. Here the CDR3 reads CASSFVSGVQYF. The DNA for the CDR3 is TGTGCCAGCAGCTTTGTGTCGGGGGTGCAGTACTTC.